This T cell receptor beta chain was recorded in a study of blood T cell repertoires in COVID-19. Original data processing: Amplification of reference gene primers was used by the study to estimate nucleated cell counts. The repertoire was sequenced with immunoSEQ multiplex PCR; TCRdb's copy has only in-frame clones and lacks some. V and J calls plus clone size are reproduced from that table; the DNA served to infer D and trimming. The sample gives about 130,000 clones, over 80% of which show up once; 2% to 2.5% is in the top ten. Germline V gene data show CDR1 as LGHDT and CDR2 as YNNKEL (reference sequence). V was cut by 1 base and J by 5 bases, with 11 bases left in between. CDR3 size: 14 residues.

The sequence was obtained from a man in his forties or fifties with active COVID-19. Sequenced sample: peripheral blood. This chain uses TRBV3-1 (or the pseudogene TRBV3-2) with TRBJ2-5, with a possible D match to TRBD2 (6 bases). DNA of the CDR3: TGTGCCAGCAGCCAAGCCCCCCGGGGGGAGACCCAGTACTTC. Translating it yields CASSQAPRGETQYF.